This T cell receptor beta chain is from a study of cutaneous CD30+ T cell lymphoproliferative disorder and hepatitis E (dated by TCRdb to 2016 to 2019). Library generation was performed with the immunoSEQ multiplex PCR assay. Not all clones reach the TCRdb copy of this immuneACCESS table, which keeps in-frame sequences only. Checked studies attribute under half of the gap to unresolved V genes and leave the rest unexplained. In this sample the table shows more than 6,500 clones, about three quarters of which occur a single time. The ten largest clonotypes hold roughly 0.99% of the sample. This clone was seen only once. The specificity of this receptor is unknown. Base qualities were left out, and no much larger clone turns up one base away. V and J lose 0 bases and 5 bases, and a span of 8 bases separates them. As encoded in the germline V gene, CDR1 is KGHSH while CDR2 is LQKENI. The CDR3 sequence holds 14 residues, the cysteine and phenylalanine included. Left in the record is the CDR3 DNA by itself, 42 bases read in frame from the first base.

This chain joins TRBV18 to TRBJ2-1, and TRBD1 may be the D gene, going by 5 matching bases. Sequencing was done on a sample of blood. This TCR came from a human donor with a cutaneous T cell lymphoproliferative disorder associated with hepatitis E virus. The CDR3 sequence is CASSPPAGNNEQFF. The DNA is TGTGCCAGCTCACCACCGGCAGGGAACAATGAGCAGTTCTTC.